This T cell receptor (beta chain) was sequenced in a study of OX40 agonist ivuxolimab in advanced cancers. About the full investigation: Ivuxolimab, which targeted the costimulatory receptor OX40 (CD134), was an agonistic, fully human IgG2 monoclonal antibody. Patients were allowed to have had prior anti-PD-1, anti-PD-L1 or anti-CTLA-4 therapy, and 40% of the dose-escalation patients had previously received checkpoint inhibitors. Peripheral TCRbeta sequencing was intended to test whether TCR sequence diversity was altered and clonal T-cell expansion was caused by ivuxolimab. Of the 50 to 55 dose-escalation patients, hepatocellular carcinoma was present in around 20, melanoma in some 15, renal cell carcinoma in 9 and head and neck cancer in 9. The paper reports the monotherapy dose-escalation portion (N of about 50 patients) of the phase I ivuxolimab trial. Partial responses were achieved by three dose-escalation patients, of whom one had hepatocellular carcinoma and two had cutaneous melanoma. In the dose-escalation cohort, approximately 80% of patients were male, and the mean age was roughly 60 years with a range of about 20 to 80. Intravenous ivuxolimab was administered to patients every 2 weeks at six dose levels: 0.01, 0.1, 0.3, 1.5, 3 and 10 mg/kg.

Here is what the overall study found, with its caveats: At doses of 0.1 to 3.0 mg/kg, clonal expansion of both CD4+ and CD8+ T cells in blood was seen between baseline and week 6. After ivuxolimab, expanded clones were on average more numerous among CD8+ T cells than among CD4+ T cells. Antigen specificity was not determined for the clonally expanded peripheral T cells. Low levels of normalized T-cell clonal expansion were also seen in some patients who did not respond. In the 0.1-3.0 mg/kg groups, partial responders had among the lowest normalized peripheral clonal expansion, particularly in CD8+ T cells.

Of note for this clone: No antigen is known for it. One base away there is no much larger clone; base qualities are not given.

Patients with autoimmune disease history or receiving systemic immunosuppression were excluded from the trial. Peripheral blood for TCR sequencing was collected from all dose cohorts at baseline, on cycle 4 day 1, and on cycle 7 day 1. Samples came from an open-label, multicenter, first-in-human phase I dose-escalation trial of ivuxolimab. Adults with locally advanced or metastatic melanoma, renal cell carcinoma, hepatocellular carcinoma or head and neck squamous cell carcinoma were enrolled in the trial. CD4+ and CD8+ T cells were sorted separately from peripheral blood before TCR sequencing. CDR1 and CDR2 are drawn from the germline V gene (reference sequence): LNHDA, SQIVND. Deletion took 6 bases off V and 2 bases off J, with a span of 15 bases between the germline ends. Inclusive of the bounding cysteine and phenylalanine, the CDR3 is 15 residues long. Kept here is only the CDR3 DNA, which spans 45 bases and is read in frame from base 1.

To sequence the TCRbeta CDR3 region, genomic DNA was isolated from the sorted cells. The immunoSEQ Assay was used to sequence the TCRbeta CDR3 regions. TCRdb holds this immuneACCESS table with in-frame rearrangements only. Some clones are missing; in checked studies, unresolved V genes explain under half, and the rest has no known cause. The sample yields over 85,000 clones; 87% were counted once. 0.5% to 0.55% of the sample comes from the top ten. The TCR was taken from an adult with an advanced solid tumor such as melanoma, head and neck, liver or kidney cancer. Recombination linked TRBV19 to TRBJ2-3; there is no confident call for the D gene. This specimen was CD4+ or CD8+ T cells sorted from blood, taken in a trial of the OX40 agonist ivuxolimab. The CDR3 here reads CASSYSPTNTDTQYF. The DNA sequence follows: TGTGCCAGTAGCTATAGCCCGACCAACACAGATACGCAGTATTTT.